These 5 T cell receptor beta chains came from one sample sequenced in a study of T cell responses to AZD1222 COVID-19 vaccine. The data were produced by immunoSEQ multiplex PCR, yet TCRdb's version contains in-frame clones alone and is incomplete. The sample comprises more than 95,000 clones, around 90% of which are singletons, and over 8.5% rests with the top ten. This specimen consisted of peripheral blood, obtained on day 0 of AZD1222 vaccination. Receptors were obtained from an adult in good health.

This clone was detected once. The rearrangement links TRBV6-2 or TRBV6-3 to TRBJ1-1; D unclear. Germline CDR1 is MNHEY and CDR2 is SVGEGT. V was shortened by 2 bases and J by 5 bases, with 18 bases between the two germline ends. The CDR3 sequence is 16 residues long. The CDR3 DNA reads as TGTGCCAGCAGTTACAGAGCTGTTGGAGGTAATACTGAAGCTTTCTTT. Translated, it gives CASSYRAVGGNTEAFF.

The CDR3 protein is CASSPAILPTNEKLFF. The DNA for the CDR3 is TGCGCCAGCAGCCCCGCAATTCTACCAACTAATGAAAAACTGTTTTTT. The gene calls are TRBV4-1 and TRBJ1-4, with D uncertain. Per germline, CDR1 MGHRA and CDR2 YSYEKL. The CDR3 extends over 16 amino acids. V dropped 4 bases and J dropped 0 bases, with 12 bases sitting between them.

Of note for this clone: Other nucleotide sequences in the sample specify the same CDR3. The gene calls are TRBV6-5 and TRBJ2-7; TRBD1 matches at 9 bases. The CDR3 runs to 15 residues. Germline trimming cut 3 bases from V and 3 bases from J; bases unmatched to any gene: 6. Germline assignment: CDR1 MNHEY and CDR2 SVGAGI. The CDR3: CASSYSGQGVYEQYF. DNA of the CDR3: TGTGCCAGCAGTTATTCGGGACAGGGAGTCTACGAGCAGTACTTC.

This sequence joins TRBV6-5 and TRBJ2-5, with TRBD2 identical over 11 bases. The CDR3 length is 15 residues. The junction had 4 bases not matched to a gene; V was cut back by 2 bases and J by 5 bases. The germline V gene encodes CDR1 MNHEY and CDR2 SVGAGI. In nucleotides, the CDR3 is TGTGCCAGCAGTTACGGTAGCGGGAGGGCCGAGACCCAGTACTTC. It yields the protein CASSYGSGRAETQYF.

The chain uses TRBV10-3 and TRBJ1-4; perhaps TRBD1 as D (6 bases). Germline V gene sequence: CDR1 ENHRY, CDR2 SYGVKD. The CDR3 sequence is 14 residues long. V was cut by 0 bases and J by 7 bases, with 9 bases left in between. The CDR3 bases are TGTGCCATCAGTGAGTCCGGGGGCGTTGAAAAACTGTTTTTT. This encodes CAISESGGVEKLFF.